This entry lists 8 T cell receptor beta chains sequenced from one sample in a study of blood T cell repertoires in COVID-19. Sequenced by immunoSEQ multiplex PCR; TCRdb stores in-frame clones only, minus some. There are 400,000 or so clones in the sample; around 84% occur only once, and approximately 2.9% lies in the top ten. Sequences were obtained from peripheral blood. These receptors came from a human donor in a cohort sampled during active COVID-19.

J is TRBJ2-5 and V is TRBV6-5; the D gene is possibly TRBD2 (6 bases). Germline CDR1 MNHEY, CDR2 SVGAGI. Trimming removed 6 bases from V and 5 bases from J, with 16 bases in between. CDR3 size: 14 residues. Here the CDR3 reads CASSRTLREETQYF. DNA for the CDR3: TGTGCCAGCAGCAGAACACTCCGGGAGGAGACCCAGTACTTC.

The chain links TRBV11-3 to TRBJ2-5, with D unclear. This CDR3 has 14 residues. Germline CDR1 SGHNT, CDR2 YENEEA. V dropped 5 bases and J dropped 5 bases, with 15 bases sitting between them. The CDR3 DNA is TGTGCCAGCAGCCGATCTGCCGGTGCGGAGACCCAGTACTTC. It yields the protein CASSRSAGAETQYF. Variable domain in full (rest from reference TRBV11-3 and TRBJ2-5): EAGVVQSPRYKIIEKKQPVAFWCNPISGHNTLYWYLQNLGQGPELLIRYENEEAVDDSQLPKDRFSAERLKGVDSTLKIQPAELGDSAVYLCASSRSAGAETQYFGPGTRLLVL.

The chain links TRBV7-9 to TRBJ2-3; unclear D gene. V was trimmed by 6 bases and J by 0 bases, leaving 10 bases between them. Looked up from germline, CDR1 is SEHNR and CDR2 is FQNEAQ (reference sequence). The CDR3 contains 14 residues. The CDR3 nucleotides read TGTGCCAGCAGTCCATCAACTAGCACAGATACGCAGTATTTT. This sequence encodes CASSPSTSTDTQYF.

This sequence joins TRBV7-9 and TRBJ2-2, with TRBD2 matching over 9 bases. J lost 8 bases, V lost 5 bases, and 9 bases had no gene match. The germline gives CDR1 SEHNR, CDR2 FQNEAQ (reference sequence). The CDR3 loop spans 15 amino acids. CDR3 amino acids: CASSPGSGRGGELFF. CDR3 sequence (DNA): TGTGCCAGCAGCCCCGGTAGCGGGAGAGGAGGGGAGCTGTTTTTT.

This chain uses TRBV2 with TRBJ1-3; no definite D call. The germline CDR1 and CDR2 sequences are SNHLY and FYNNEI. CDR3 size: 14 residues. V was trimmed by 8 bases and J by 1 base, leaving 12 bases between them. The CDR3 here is CASGQTSSGNTIYF. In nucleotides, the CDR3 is TGTGCCAGCGGCCAGACATCGTCTGGAAACACCATATATTTT.

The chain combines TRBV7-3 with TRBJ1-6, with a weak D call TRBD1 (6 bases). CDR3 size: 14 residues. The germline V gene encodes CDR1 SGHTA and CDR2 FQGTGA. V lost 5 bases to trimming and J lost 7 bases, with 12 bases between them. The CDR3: CASSLTGENSPLHF. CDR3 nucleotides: TGTGCCAGCAGCCTGACAGGTGAAAATTCACCCCTCCACTTT.

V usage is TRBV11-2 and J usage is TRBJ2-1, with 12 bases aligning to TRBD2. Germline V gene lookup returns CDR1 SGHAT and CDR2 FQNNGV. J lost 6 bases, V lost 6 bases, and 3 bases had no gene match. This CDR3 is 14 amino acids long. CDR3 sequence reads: CASRLAGGLNEQFF. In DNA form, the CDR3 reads TGTGCCAGCAGACTAGCGGGAGGACTCAATGAGCAGTTCTTC.

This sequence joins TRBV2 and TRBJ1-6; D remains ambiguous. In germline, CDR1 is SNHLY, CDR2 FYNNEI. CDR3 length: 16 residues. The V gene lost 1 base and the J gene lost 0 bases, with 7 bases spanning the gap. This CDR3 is CASSEGGSSYNSPLHF. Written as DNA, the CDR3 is TGTGCCAGCAGTGAAGGAGGGAGCTCCTATAATTCACCCCTCCACTTT.